Below are 27 T cell receptor beta chains sequenced from a single sample in a study of T cell responses to AZD1222 COVID-19 vaccine. Measured with immunoSEQ multiplex PCR; TCRdb has only the in-frame clones, and not every one. Of some 100,000 clones listed, around 89% are singletons. Sample: peripheral blood, taken on day 0 of AZD1222 vaccination. The receptors come from an adult in good health.

V gene TRBV30 combines with J gene TRBJ1-6; D gene unclear. Germline values: CDR1 GTSNPN, CDR2 SVGIG (reference sequence). The CDR3 is 14 amino acids. V gave up 4 bases and J gave up 4 bases, with 11 bases separating them. The CDR3 reads CAWNTGEYNSPLHF. The CDR3 bases are TGTGCCTGGAATACCGGGGAATATAATTCACCCCTCCACTTT.

The chain uses TRBV4-3 and TRBJ1-6; D perhaps matches TRBD1 (5 bases). The CDR3 sequence is 18 residues long. V was trimmed by 0 bases and J by 1 base, leaving 13 bases between them. Germline-derived CDR1 and CDR2 are LGHNA and YSLEER. The CDR3 region is CASSQERDSGSYNSPLHF. The CDR3 DNA is TGCGCCAGCAGCCAAGAAAGGGACTCTGGGTCCTATAATTCACCCCTCCACTTT.

CDR3 sequence reads: CAGAANYGYTF. CDR3 nucleotide sequence: TGTGCCGGGGCGGCGAACTATGGCTACACCTTC. This sequence joins TRBV30 and TRBJ1-2; the D gene is possibly TRBD1 (5 bases). The CDR3 totals 11 residues. Trimming took 8 bases from V and 2 from J, leaving 9 bases between them. Germline CDR1 and CDR2: GTSNPN and SVGIG (reference sequence).

The chain recombines TRBV15 with TRBJ2-7; no reliable D call. Germline assignment: CDR1 LNHNV and CDR2 YYDKDF (reference sequence). This CDR3 has 14 amino acids. Trimming pared 0 bases from V and 4 bases from J, leaving 10 bases between. CDR3 sequence: CATSRDPTQYEQYF. The CDR3, as DNA: TGTGCCACCAGCAGAGATCCGACTCAGTACGAGCAGTACTTC.

The chain has TRBV19 and TRBJ1-1, with 11 positions matching TRBD1. V was clipped by 9 bases and J by 10 bases; unmatched bases: 13. Germline CDR1 reads LNHDA; CDR2 reads SQIVND (reference sequence). The length of the CDR3 is 14 residues. The CDR3 sequence is CASRDEGQGVSAFF. In DNA form, the CDR3 reads TGTGCCAGCAGGGACGAGGGACAGGGGGTGTCAGCTTTCTTT. The full variable domain, in which reference TRBV19 and TRBJ1-1 provide the parts outside the CDR3, is DGGITQSPKYLFRKEGQNVTLSCEQNLNHDAMYWYRQDPGQGLRLIYYSQIVNDFQKGDIAEGYSVSREKKESFPLTVTSAQKNPTAFYLCASRDEGQGVSAFFGQGTRLTVV.

The chain recombines TRBV7-8 with TRBJ1-5; D remains ambiguous. Germline V gives CDR1 SGHVS, CDR2 FQNEAQ. This CDR3 is 15 amino acids long. Trimming removed 3 bases at V and 0 bases at J, with 9 bases between. The CDR3 region is CASSLGALSNQPQHF. The CDR3 bases are TGTGCCAGCAGCTTGGGAGCCCTTAGCAATCAGCCCCAGCATTTT. The variable domain in full, with the rest retrieved from reference TRBV7-8 and TRBJ1-5, is GAGVSQSPRYKVAKRGQDVALRCDPISGHVSLFWYQQALGQGPEFLTYFQNEAQLDKSGLPSDRFFAERPEGSVSTLKIQRTQQEDSAVYLCASSLGALSNQPQHFGDGTRLSIL.

The sample holds a few counts of this clone. V gene TRBV6-5 combines with J gene TRBJ2-7; D possibly corresponds to TRBD2 (6 bases). The length of the CDR3 is 16 residues. The V gene's germline CDR1 is MNHEY and CDR2 SVGAGI. Between the trimmed V and J ends, which lost 0 bases and 4 bases, there was a span of 16 bases. The CDR3 sequence is CASSYSEAGGAYEQYF. The CDR3 DNA reads TGTGCCAGCAGTTACTCGGAGGCTGGAGGGGCATACGAGCAGTACTTC.

This clone was found once. The chain joins TRBV5-5 to TRBJ2-1; D may be TRBD1 (5 bases). V shed 4 bases and J shed 0 bases, with 11 bases lying between them. The CDR3 is made up of 15 amino acids. The germline V gene encodes CDR1 SGHKS and CDR2 YYEKEE (reference sequence). The CDR3 bases are TGTGCCAGCAGCCCGACAGTGAGCTCCTACAATGAGCAGTTCTTC. The encoded protein is CASSPTVSSYNEQFF.

The chain recombines TRBV7-2 with TRBJ2-7; a possible D gene is TRBD1 (5 bases). With 4 bases removed from V and 4 bases from J, the gap between germline ends came to 14 bases. In germline, CDR1 is SGHTA, CDR2 FQGNSA. The length of the CDR3 is 14 residues. The CDR3 spells CASSWGQGGYEQYF. The CDR3 region has the DNA TGTGCCAGCAGCTGGGGCCAGGGTGGGTACGAGCAGTACTTC.

The rearrangement uses TRBV28 and TRBJ1-2; D gene uncertain. The V gene lost 2 bases and the J gene lost 0 bases, with 7 bases spanning the gap. The CDR3 is 14 amino acids. Germline V gene lookup returns CDR1 MDHEN and CDR2 SYDVKM. The CDR3 nucleotides are TGTGCCAGCAGTTTAGGGATTACTAACTATGGCTACACCTTC. Protein sequence: CASSLGITNYGYTF.

The chain combines TRBV30 with TRBJ1-2; D unclear. The ends were cut back, 3 bases at V and 4 bases at J, with 12 bases in the middle. The CDR3 totals 13 residues. CDR1 is GTSNPN, CDR2 SVGIG, per germline (reference sequence). For the CDR3, the DNA is TGTGCCTGGAGGCTCATAAGGACCTATGGCTACACCTTC. It codes for CAWRLIRTYGYTF.

On this clone: Other nucleotide sequences in the sample specify the same CDR3. The chain has TRBV24-1 and TRBJ1-5, with no clear D. This CDR3 region has 15 residues. The ends were cut back, 4 bases at V and 0 bases at J, with 9 bases in the middle. The germline gives CDR1 KGHDR, CDR2 SFDVKD. CDR3 in amino acids: CATSDSGPSNQPQHF. For the CDR3, the DNA is TGTGCCACCAGTGACTCCGGGCCTAGCAATCAGCCCCAGCATTTT.

The chain uses TRBV20-1 and TRBJ1-1; D uncertain. Trimming cost V 3 bases and J 1 base, with 6 bases left between them. Germline loops: CDR1 DFQATT, CDR2 SNEGSKA (reference sequence). This CDR3 has 12 amino acids. As DNA, the CDR3 is TGCAGTGCTAGTGGAGCGAACACTGAAGCTTTCTTT. This gives the protein CSASGANTEAFF.

J is TRBJ2-3 and V is TRBV20-1, with 7 bases matching TRBD2. Trimming removed 3 bases from V and 1 base from J; junction bases left unmatched: 4. This CDR3 is built from 14 residues. Germline V gene data show CDR1 as DFQATT and CDR2 as SNEGSKA (reference sequence). CDR3 region: CSASYREGTDTQYF. The CDR3 DNA sequence: TGCAGTGCTAGTTATCGGGAGGGCACAGATACGCAGTATTTT.

This clone was counted a single time. V is TRBV11-3 and J is TRBJ2-1; no firm D call. Germline V gene sequence: CDR1 SGHNT, CDR2 YENEEA. Trimming shortened V by 5 bases and J by 9 bases, and 17 bases separated the two germline ends. This CDR3 contains 14 residues. The CDR3 region is CASSPLGPNFEQFF. Here the CDR3 DNA reads TGTGCCAGCAGCCCACTCGGACCGAACTTTGAGCAGTTCTTC.

V gene TRBV7-2 combines with J gene TRBJ2-1; no reliable D call. Germline assignment: CDR1 SGHTA and CDR2 FQGNSA. This CDR3 is built from 13 residues. Trimming took off 3 bases at V and 5 bases at J, with 8 bases between the two ends. DNA of the CDR3: TGTGCCAGCAGCTTTTACCTAAACAATGAGCAGTTCTTC. As protein: CASSFYLNNEQFF. Using reference TRBV7-2 and TRBJ2-1 for the parts outside the CDR3, the full variable domain is GAGVSQSPSNKVTEKGKDVELRCDPISGHTALYWYRQSLGQGLEFLIYFQGNSAPDKSGLPSDRFSAERTGGSVSTLTIQRTQQEDSAVYLCASSFYLNNEQFFGPGTRLTVL.

This chain uses TRBV2 with TRBJ1-2, with 7 bases fitting TRBD1. This CDR3 has 15 residues. Germline values: CDR1 SNHLY, CDR2 FYNNEI. The J segment lost 2 bases and the V segment lost 4 bases, leaving 7 bases of the junction unmatched. CDR3 in DNA: TGTGCCAGCAGTGTTCCGGGACAGCCAAACTATGGCTACACCTTC. Its translation is CASSVPGQPNYGYTF.

The count of this clone is one. The rearrangement links TRBV3-1 (or the pseudogene TRBV3-2) to TRBJ2-7; TRBD1 aligns across 8 bases. The CDR3 length is 13 residues. V gave up 3 bases and J gave up 7 bases; unmatched junction bases: 5. Germline lookup yields CDR1 LGHDT and CDR2 YNNKEL (reference sequence). The CDR3 loop is CASSHGQGREQYF. The CDR3 DNA follows: TGTGCCAGCAGCCACGGACAGGGAAGGGAGCAGTACTTC.

This clone was recorded once. The chain couples TRBV30 to TRBJ2-1; no firm D call. The ends were cut back, 2 bases at V and 10 bases at J, with 15 bases in the middle. From germline, CDR1 is GTSNPN and CDR2 SVGIG (reference sequence). CDR3 length: 13 residues. The CDR3 DNA is TGTGCCTGGAGTCCTACAAGAGCTTCCGAGCAGTTCTTC. It yields the protein CAWSPTRASEQFF. The variable domain in full, with the rest retrieved from reference TRBV30 and TRBJ2-1, is SQTIHQWPATLVQPVGSPLSLECTVEGTSNPNLYWYRQAAGRGLQLLFYSVGIGQISSEVPQNLSASRPQDRQFILSSKKLLLSDSGFYLCAWSPTRASEQFFGPGTRLTVL.

This clone was observed a handful of times. This chain links TRBV4-1 with TRBJ1-6; D is undetermined. Germline assignment: CDR1 MGHRA and CDR2 YSYEKL. The CDR3 contains 19 residues. V lost 0 bases to trimming and J lost 0 bases, with 15 bases between them. CDR3 DNA: TGCGCCAGCAGCCAAGATCCGAAAGAGATCTCCTCCTATAATTCACCCCTCCACTTT. Translated: CASSQDPKEISSYNSPLHF.

The table lists this clone with a count of one. The CDR3 DNA reads as TGTGCCAGCAGCGGAGCGGGAGGGCCGAACGAGCAGTACTTC. Its protein is CASSGAGGPNEQYF. The rearrangement joins TRBV2 to TRBJ2-7; 10 bases map to TRBD2. V lost 6 bases to trimming and J lost 5 bases; unmatched junction nucleotides: 7. Germline V gene lookup returns CDR1 SNHLY and CDR2 FYNNEI. The CDR3 extends over 14 amino acids.

This chain connects TRBV4-3 to TRBJ2-3; D is possibly TRBD2 (6 bases). The CDR3 has 18 residues. Germline assignment: CDR1 LGHNA and CDR2 YSLEER. The germline V and J ends were trimmed by 0 bases and 2 bases, with 18 bases remaining between them. The CDR3 nucleotides are TGCGCCAGCAGCCAAGAAAGGGCGGCGGGGATGTTCACAGATACGCAGTATTTT. As protein: CASSQERAAGMFTDTQYF.

The chain joins TRBV30 to TRBJ1-2, with D perhaps matching TRBD1 (6 bases). The CDR3 length is 16 residues. The V and J ends lost 1 base and 8 bases respectively, with 23 bases between them. Germline V gives CDR1 GTSNPN, CDR2 SVGIG (reference sequence). CDR3 bases: TGTGCCTGGAGTGCCCTAAAAAAGGGGGGCTGGCGGGGCTACACCTTC. Translating gives CAWSALKKGGWRGYTF. Combining the CDR3 with reference TRBV30 and TRBJ1-2 gives the whole variable domain SQTIHQWPATLVQPVGSPLSLECTVEGTSNPNLYWYRQAAGRGLQLLFYSVGIGQISSEVPQNLSASRPQDRQFILSSKKLLLSDSGFYLCAWSALKKGGWRGYTFGSGTRLTVV.

The V gene is TRBV19, the J gene TRBJ1-2; 9 bases fit TRBD1. The CDR3 is 15 residues long. The trim removed 5 bases at V and 6 bases at J, leaving 10 bases unmatched. In germline, CDR1 is LNHDA, CDR2 SQIVND (reference sequence). The CDR3 loop reads CASSPHRGTGNGYTF. In DNA, the CDR3 is TGTGCCAGTAGTCCCCACAGGGGGACAGGGAATGGCTACACCTTC.

This chain connects TRBV7-8 to TRBJ2-7; perhaps TRBD1 as D (8 bases). Germline loops: CDR1 SGHVS, CDR2 FQNEAQ. CDR3 length: 17 residues. Trimming took 1 base from V and 3 from J, leaving 19 bases between them. This chain's CDR3 is CASSLGEGTGLYYEQYF. The CDR3, as DNA: TGTGCCAGCAGCTTAGGGGAGGGGACAGGACTATACTACGAGCAGTACTTC.

The chain is built from TRBV28 and TRBJ1-5; TRBD1 is a possible D gene (5 bases). Trimming removed 5 bases from V and 7 bases from J, with 15 bases in between. The CDR3 loop spans 14 amino acids. Looked up from germline, CDR1 is MDHEN and CDR2 is SYDVKM. The CDR3 bases are TGTGCCAGCAGTCTAAGTCAGGGACGGCAGCCCCAGCATTTT. As protein: CASSLSQGRQPQHF.

This rearrangement joins TRBV3-1 (or the pseudogene TRBV3-2) to TRBJ2-3, with 7 bases identical to TRBD2. The CDR3 is made up of 16 amino acids. The V segment lost 4 bases and the J segment 2 bases; nucleotides outside the gene matches: 9. CDR1 LGHDT and CDR2 YNNKEL come from the germline V gene (reference sequence). The CDR3 protein is CASSPRLAELTDTQYF. The DNA for the CDR3 is TGTGCCAGCAGCCCCCGGCTAGCGGAGCTCACAGATACGCAGTATTTT.